This TCR beta chain came from a study of graft-versus-host responses after intestinal transplantation. Germline values: CDR1 KGHSH, CDR2 LQKENI. The CDR3 totals 17 residues. With 1 base clipped from V and 6 bases from J, the junction kept 12 bases outside the gene matches. In regard to this clone: Its antigen is unidentified.

Measured with immunoSEQ multiplex PCR; TCRdb has only the in-frame clones, and not every one. This table holds about 120,000 clones, about nine tenths found once. The sample here was unstimulated CD4+ T cells sorted from spleen or lymph node cells, taken before intestinal transplant. The chain recombines TRBV18 with TRBJ1-2; 9 bases fit TRBD1. The source of this sequence is a human donor who received an intestinal transplant. The CDR3 DNA is TGTGCCAGCTCACCACTAATCTCAACAGGGGGCTCTGATGGCTACACCTTC. Translated, it gives CASSPLISTGGSDGYTF.